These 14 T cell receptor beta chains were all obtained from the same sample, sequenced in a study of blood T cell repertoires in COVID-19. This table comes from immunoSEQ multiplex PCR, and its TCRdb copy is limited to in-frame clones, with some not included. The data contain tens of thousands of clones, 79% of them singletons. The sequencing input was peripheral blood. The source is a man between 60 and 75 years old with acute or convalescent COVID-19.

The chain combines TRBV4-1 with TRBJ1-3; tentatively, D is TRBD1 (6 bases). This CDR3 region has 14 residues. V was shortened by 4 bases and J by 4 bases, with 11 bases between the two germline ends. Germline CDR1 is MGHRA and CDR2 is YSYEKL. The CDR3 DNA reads TGCGCCAGCAGCCGAAGGGGGACCGGAAACACCATATATTTT. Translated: CASSRRGTGNTIYF.

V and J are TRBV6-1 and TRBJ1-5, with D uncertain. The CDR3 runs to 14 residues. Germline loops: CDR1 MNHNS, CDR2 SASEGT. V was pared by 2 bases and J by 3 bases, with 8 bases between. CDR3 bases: TGTGCCAGCAGTGAAAGAGCCTTCAATCAGCCCCAGCATTTT. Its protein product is CASSERAFNQPQHF.

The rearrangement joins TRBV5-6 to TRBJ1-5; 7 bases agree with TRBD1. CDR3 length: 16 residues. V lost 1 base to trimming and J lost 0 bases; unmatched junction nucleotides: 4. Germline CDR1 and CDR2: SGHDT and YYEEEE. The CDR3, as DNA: TGTGCCAGCAGCTTGACCACAGGGGATAGCAATCAGCCCCAGCATTTT. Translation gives CASSLTTGDSNQPQHF.

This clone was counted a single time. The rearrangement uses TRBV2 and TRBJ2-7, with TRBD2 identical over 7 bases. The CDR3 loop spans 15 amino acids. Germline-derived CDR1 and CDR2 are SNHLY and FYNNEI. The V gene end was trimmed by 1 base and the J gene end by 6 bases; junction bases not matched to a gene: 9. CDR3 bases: TGTGCCAGCAGTGAAGGGGGCGGGGGACGTGGCGAGCAGTACTTC. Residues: CASSEGGGGRGEQYF.

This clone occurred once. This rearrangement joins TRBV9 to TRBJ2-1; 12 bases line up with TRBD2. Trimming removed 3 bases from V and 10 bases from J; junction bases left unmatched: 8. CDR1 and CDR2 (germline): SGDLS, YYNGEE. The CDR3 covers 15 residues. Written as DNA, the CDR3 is TGTGCCAGCAGCGCCAGACTAGCGGGGGAAGGGGAGCAGTTCTTC. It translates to CASSARLAGEGEQFF.

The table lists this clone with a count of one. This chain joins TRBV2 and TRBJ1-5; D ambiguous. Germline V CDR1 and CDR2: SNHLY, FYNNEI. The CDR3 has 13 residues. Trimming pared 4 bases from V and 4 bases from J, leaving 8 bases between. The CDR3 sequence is CASSVGGNQPQHF. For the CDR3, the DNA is TGTGCCAGCAGTGTAGGAGGTAATCAGCCCCAGCATTTT.

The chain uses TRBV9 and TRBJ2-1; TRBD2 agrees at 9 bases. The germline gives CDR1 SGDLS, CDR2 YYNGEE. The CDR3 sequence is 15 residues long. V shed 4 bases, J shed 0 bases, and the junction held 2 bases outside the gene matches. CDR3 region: CASSFSGSSYNEQFF. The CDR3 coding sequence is TGTGCCAGCAGCTTTAGCGGGAGCTCCTACAATGAGCAGTTCTTC.

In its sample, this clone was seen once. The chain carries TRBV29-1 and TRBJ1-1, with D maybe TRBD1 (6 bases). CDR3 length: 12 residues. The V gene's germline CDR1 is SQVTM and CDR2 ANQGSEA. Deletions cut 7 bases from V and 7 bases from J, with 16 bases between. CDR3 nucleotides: TGCAGCGGCCGACAGGCAAGGTTTGAAGCTTTCTTT. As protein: CSGRQARFEAFF.

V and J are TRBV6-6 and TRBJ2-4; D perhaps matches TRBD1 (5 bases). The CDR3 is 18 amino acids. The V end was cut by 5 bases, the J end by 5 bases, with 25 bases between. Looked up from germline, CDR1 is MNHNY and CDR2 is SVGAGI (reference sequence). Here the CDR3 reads CASSLPLGPGLPQNIQYF. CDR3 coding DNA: TGTGCCAGCAGTCTCCCGTTGGGTCCAGGGTTACCCCAAAACATTCAGTACTTC.

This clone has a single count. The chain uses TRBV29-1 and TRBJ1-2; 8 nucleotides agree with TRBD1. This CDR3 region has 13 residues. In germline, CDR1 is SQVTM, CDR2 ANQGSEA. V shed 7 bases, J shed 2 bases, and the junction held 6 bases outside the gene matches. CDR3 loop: CSAVDRANYGYTF. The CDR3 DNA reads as TGCAGCGCCGTGGACAGGGCGAACTATGGCTACACCTTC.

DNA of the CDR3: TGTGCCAGCAGCGCCGGGAATTTCTATGGCTACACCTTC. This gives the protein CASSAGNFYGYTF. This chain joins TRBV7-2 and TRBJ1-2, with D hard to call. CDR1 and CDR2 from the germline V gene are SGHTA and FQGNSA. The CDR3 spans 13 residues. The V gene lost 5 bases and the J gene lost 4 bases, with 11 bases spanning the gap.

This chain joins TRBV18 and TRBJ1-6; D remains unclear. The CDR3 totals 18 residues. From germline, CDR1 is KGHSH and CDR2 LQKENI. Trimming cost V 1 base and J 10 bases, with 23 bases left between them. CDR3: CASSPQQPSAERISPLHF. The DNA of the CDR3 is TGTGCCAGCTCACCACAACAGCCAAGTGCCGAGAGAATCTCACCCCTCCACTTT.

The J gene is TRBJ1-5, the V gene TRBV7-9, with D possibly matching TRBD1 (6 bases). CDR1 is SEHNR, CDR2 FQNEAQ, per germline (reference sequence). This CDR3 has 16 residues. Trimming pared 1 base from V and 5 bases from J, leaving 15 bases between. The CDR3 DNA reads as TGTGCCAGCAGCTTAGGGAATGGGGGCCCCCATCAGCCCCAGCATTTT. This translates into CASSLGNGGPHQPQHF.

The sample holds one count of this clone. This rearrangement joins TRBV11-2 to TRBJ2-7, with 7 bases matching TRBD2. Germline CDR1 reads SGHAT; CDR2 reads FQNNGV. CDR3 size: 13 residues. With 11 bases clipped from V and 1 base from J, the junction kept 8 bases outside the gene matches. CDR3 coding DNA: TGTGCCCCTCGAGCGGGGATATCCTACGAGCAGTACTTC. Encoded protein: CAPRAGISYEQYF.